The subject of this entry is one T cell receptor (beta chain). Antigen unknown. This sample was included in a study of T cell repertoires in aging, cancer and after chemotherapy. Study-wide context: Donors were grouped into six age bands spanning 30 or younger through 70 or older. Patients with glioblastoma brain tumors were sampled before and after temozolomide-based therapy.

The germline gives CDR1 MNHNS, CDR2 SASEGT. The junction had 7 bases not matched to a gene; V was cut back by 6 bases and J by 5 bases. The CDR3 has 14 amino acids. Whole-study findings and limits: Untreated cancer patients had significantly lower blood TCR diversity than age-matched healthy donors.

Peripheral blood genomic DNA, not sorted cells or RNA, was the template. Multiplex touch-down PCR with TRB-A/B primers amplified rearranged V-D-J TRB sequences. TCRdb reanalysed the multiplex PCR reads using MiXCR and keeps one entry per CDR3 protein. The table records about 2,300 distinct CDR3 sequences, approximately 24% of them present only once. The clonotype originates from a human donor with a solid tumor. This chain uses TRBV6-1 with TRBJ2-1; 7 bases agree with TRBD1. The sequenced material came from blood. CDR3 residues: CASSAGTVNNEQFF. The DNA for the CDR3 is TGTGCCAGCAGCGCCGGGACAGTAAACAATGAGCAGTTCTTC.